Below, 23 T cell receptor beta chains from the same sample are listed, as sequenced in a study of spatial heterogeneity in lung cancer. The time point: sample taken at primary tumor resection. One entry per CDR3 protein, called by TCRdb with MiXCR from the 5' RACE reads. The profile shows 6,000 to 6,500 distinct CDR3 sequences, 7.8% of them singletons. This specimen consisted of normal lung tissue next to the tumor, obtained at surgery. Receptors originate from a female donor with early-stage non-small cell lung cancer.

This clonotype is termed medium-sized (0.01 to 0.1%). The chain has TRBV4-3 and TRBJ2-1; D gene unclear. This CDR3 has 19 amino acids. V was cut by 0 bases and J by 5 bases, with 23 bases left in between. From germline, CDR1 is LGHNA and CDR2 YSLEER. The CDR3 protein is CASSQEIRSPGPENNEQFF. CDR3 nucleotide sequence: TGCGCCAGCAGCCAAGAGATCAGGAGTCCGGGCCCGGAAAACAATGAGCAGTTCTTC.

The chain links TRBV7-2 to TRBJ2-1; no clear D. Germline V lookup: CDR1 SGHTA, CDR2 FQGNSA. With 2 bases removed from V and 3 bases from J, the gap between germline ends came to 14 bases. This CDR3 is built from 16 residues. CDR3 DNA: TGTGCCAGCAGCTTATCCTCCCCCTATATCTACAATGAGCAGTTCTTC. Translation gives CASSLSSPYIYNEQFF.

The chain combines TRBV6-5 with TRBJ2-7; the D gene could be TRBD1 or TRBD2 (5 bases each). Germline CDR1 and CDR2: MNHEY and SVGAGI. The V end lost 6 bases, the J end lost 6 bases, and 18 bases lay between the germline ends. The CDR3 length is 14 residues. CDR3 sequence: CASRSTVRGREQYF. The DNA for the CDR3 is TGTGCCAGCAGGAGTACGGTCCGGGGCCGCGAGCAGTACTTC.

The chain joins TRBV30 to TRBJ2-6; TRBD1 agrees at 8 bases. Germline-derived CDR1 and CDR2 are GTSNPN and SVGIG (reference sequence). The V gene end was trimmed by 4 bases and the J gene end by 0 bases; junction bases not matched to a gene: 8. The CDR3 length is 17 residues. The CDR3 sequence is CAWNLDRVRSGANVLTF. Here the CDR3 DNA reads TGTGCCTGGAACCTGGACAGGGTCCGCTCTGGGGCCAACGTCCTGACTTTC.

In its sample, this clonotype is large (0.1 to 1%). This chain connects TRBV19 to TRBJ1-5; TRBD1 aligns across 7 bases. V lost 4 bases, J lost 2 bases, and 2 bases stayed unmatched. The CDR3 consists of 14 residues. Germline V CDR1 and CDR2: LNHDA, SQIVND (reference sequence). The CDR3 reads CASSSTGGNQPQHF. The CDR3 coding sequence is TGTGCCAGTAGTAGCACAGGGGGCAATCAGCCCCAGCATTTT.

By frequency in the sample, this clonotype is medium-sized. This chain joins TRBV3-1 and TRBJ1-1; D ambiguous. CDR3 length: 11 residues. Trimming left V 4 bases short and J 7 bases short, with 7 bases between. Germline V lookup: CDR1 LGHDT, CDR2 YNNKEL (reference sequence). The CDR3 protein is CASSRDREAFF. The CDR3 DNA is TGTGCCAGCAGCCGAGACCGTGAAGCTTTCTTT.

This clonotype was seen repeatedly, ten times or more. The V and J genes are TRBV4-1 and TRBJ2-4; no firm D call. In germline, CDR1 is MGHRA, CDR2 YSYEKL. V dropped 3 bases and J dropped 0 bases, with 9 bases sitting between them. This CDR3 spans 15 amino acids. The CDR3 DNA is TGCGCCAGCAGCCAGCAAGTGCTAGCCAAAAACATTCAGTACTTC. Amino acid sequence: CASSQQVLAKNIQYF.

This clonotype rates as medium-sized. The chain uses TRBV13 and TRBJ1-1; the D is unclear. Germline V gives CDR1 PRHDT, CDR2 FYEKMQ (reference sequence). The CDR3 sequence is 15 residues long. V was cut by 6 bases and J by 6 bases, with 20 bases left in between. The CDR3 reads CASRSSEWGGPEAFF. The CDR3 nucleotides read TGTGCCAGCAGGTCTTCCGAATGGGGAGGTCCTGAAGCTTTCTTT.

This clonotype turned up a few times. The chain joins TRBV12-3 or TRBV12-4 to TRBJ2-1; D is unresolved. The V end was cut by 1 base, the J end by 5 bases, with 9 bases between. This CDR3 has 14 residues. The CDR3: CASSLVTHNNEQFF. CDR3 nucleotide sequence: TGTGCCAGCAGTTTAGTGACTCATAACAATGAGCAGTTCTTC.

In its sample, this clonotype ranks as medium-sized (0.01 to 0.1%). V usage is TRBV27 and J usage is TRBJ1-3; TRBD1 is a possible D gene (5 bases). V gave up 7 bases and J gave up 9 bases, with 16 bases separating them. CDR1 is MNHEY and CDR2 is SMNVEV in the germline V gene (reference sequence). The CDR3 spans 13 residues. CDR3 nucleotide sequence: TGTGCCAGCAAGCGCGGTCCTGGGGGCACCATATATTTT. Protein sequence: CASKRGPGGTIYF.

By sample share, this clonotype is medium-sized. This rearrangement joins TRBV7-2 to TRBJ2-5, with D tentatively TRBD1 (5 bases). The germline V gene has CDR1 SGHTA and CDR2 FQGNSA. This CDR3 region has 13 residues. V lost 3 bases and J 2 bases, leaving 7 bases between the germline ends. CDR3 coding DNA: TGTGCCAGCAGCTTGGGGCCTCAAGAGACCCAGTACTTC. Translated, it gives CASSLGPQETQYF. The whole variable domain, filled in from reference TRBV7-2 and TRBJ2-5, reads GAGVSQSPSNKVTEKGKDVELRCDPISGHTALYWYRQSLGQGLEFLIYFQGNSAPDKSGLPSDRFSAERTGGSVSTLTIQRTQQEDSAVYLCASSLGPQETQYFGPGTRLLVL.

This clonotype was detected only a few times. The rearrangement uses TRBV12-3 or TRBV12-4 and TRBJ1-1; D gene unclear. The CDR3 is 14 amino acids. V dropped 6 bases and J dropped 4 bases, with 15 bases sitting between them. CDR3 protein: CASSSTARGTEAFF. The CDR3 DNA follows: TGTGCCAGCAGCTCTACAGCCCGGGGCACTGAAGCTTTCTTT.

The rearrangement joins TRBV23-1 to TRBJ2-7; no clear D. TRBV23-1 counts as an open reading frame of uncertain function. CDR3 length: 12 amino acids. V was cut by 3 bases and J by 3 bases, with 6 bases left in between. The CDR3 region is CASSHSLYEQYF. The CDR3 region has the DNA TGCGCCAGCAGTCACTCCCTCTACGAGCAGTACTTC.

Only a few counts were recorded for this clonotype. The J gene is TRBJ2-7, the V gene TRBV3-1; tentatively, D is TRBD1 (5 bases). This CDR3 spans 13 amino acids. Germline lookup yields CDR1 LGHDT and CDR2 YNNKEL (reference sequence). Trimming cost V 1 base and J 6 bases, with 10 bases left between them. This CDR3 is CASSQGAGIEQYF. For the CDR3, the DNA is TGTGCCAGCAGCCAAGGGGCAGGGATCGAGCAGTACTTC.

CDR3: CSARDAGQGGLNTEAFF. In DNA form, the CDR3 reads TGCAGTGCTAGAGATGCCGGACAGGGAGGTTTGAACACTGAAGCTTTCTTT. The genes are TRBV20-1 and TRBJ1-1, with 8 bases aligning to TRBD1. CDR1 DFQATT and CDR2 SNEGSKA come from the germline V gene (reference sequence). This CDR3 is built from 17 residues. Losses at the gene ends were 0 bases for V and 0 bases for J; bases not matched to a gene: 9.

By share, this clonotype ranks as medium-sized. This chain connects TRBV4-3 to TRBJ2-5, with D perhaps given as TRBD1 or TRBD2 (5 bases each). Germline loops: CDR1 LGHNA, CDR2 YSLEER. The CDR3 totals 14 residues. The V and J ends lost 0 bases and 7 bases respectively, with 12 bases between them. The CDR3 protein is CASSQDEGLGTQYF. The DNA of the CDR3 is TGCGCCAGCAGCCAAGATGAGGGGTTGGGGACCCAGTACTTC.

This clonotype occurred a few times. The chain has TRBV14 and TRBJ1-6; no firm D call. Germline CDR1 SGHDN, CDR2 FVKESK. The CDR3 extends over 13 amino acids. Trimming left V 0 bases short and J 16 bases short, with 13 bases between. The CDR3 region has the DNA TGTGCCAGCAGCCAAGATTGTGGGGTCCTACTCCACTTT. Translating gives CASSQDCGVLLHF.

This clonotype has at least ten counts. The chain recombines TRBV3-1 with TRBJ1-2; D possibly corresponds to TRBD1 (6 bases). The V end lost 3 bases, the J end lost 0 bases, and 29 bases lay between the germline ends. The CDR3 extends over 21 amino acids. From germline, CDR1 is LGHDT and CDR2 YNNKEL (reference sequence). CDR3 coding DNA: TGTGCCAGCAGCCATGGCCGCGACAACAGGGCTCGCCAAGTAACTAACTATGGCTACACCTTC. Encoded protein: CASSHGRDNRARQVTNYGYTF. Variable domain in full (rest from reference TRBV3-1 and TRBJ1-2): DTAVSQTPKYLVTQMGNDKSIKCEQNLGHDTMYWYKQDSKKFLKIMFSYNNKELIINETVPNRFSPKSPDKAHLNLHINSLELGDSAVYFCASSHGRDNRARQVTNYGYTFGSGTRLTVV.

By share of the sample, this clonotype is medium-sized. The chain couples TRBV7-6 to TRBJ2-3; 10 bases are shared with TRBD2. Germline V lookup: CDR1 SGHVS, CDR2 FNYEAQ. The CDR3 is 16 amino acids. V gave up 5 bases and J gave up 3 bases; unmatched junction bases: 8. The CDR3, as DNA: TGTGCCAGCAGCCCCCGAGCGGGGGGGCTTACAGATACGCAGTATTTT. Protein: CASSPRAGGLTDTQYF.

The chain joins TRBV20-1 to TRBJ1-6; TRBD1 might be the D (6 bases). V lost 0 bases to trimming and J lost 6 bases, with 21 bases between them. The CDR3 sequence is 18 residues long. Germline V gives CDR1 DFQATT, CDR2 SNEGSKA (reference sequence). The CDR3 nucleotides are TGCAGTGCTAGAGATCTAAGGACCGGGGGCGCGGTTAATTCACCCCTCCACTTT. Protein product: CSARDLRTGGAVNSPLHF.

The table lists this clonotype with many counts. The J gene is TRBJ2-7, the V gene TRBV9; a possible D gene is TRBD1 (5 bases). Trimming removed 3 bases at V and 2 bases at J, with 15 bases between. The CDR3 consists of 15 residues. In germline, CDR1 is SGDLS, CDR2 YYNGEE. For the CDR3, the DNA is TGTGCCAGCAGCGACAGGTCTACTCCCCCCTACGAGCAGTACTTC. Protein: CASSDRSTPPYEQYF.

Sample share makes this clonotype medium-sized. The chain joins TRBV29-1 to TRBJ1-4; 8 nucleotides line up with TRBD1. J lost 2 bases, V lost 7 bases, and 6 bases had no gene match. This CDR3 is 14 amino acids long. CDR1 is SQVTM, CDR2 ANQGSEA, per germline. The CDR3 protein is CSATGEQTNEKLFF. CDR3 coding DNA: TGCAGCGCGACAGGGGAGCAGACTAATGAAAAACTGTTTTTT.

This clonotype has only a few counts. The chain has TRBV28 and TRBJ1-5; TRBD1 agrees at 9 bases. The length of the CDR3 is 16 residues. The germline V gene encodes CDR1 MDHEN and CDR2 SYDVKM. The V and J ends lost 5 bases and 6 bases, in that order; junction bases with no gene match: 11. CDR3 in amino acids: CASSPAGGTGFQPQHF. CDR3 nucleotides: TGTGCCAGCAGTCCCGCGGGAGGGACAGGGTTTCAGCCCCAGCATTTT.